The 8 T cell receptor delta chains given below trace back to one sample, sequenced in a study of gammadelta T cells in human blood. TCRdb made new clone calls on the RT-PCR reads using CATT. The profile shows several hundred delta-chain clones, about 10% of them singletons. Sequenced sample: Vgamma9Vdelta2 gamma-delta T cells from adult blood. Receptors were obtained from a human donor.

The chain links TRDV2 to TRDJ1, with 10 bases lining up with TRDD3. With 5 bases clipped from V and 4 bases from J, the junction kept 9 bases outside the gene matches. The CDR3 totals 15 residues. The germline CDR1 and CDR2 sequences are GEAIGNYY and EKD. The CDR3 reads CACVPLGDFGDKLIF. DNA of the CDR3: TGTGCCTGTGTCCCACTGGGGGATTTCGGCGATAAACTCATCTTT.

By share, this clone ranks as medium-sized (0.01 to 0.1%). This chain connects TRDV2 to TRDJ1; 7 bases fit TRDD3. The CDR3 is made up of 16 amino acids. V gave up 3 bases and J gave up 3 bases; unmatched junction bases: 12. Germline CDR1 and CDR2: GEAIGNYY and EKD. The CDR3 region is CACDLLGINGADKLIF. CDR3 bases: TGTGCCTGTGACTTACTGGGGATCAATGGGGCCGATAAACTCATCTTT.

This chain connects TRDV2 to TRDJ3; 8 nucleotides match TRDD3. After removal of 2 bases from V and 8 bases from J, the junction contained 13 bases not matched to a gene. Germline CDR1 reads GEAIGNYY; CDR2 reads EKD. This CDR3 region has 18 residues. The CDR3 here is CACDNLLGAEDNTRQMFF. The CDR3 nucleotides read TGTGCCTGTGACAATTTACTGGGGGCTGAAGATAACACCCGACAGATGTTTTTC.

This clone is categorized as large. Other nucleotide sequences from this sample produce the same CDR3. The chain employs TRDV2 and TRDJ3; 12 positions match TRDD3. In germline, CDR1 is GEAIGNYY, CDR2 EKD. The CDR3 sequence is 22 residues long. V gave up 0 bases and J gave up 0 bases; unmatched junction bases: 11. In nucleotides, the CDR3 is TGTGCCTGTGACACCGTACGGACTGGGGGATACCGAAGCTCCTGGGACACCCGACAGATGTTTTTC. This translates into CACDTVRTGGYRSSWDTRQMFF.

This clone was seen a handful of times. The V and J genes are TRDV2 and TRDJ1; weak D call: TRDD3 (6 bases). V was clipped by 3 bases and J by 2 bases, with 9 bases between them. The length of the CDR3 is 13 residues. Germline-derived CDR1 and CDR2 are GEAIGNYY and EKD. The CDR3 here is CACDGIDTDKLIF. CDR3 in DNA: TGTGCCTGTGACGGGATAGATACCGATAAACTCATCTTT.

V is TRDV2 and J is TRDJ1; 9 nucleotides match TRDD3. The CDR3 sequence is 21 residues long. Looked up from germline, CDR1 is GEAIGNYY and CDR2 is EKD. Losses at the gene ends were 0 bases for V and 1 base for J; bases not matched to a gene: 20. The CDR3 here is CACDTVLHGGLGDKSTDKLIF. The CDR3 bases are TGTGCCTGTGACACCGTCCTACACGGGGGGTTGGGGGATAAAAGCACCGATAAACTCATCTTT.

This clone was seen a handful of times. This sequence joins TRDV2 and TRDJ1, with TRDD3 identical over 12 bases. This CDR3 spans 19 amino acids. The trim removed 0 bases at V and 0 bases at J, leaving 10 bases unmatched. CDR1 and CDR2 from the germline V gene are GEAIGNYY and EKD. In DNA, the CDR3 is TGTGCCTGTGACACCGTCCCTTCTGGGGGATACGCGGACACCGATAAACTCATCTTT. Its protein is CACDTVPSGGYADTDKLIF.

This clone qualifies as medium-sized. V is TRDV2 and J is TRDJ3; D might be TRDD3 (6 bases). With 0 bases removed from V and 0 bases from J, the gap between germline ends came to 14 bases. The CDR3 contains 19 residues. Germline CDR1 reads GEAIGNYY; CDR2 reads EKD. CDR3 in DNA: TGTGCCTGTGACACCATTGGGGGCCTCTCCTCCTGGGACACCCGACAGATGTTTTTC. Protein sequence: CACDTIGGLSSWDTRQMFF.